What follows is one T cell receptor beta chain and its context. Its matching antigen is unknown. Looked up from germline, CDR1 is MDHEN and CDR2 is SYDVKM. J gave up 2 bases and V 6 bases, and 6 bases lay outside the gene matches. This CDR3 contains 15 residues. The data derive from a study of glioma-infiltrating T cells. Study-level findings and limits: Signature shared blood CDR3 motifs were enriched in low-divergence and depleted in high-divergence patients. Non-neoplastic patients had below-expected tissue-blood divergence, while all gliomas exceeded expectation. Only very few CDR3 sequences appeared in both tissue and blood.

Amplification of TCR alpha and beta CDR3 regions from RNA used iRepertoire nested multiplex PCR. One-step reverse transcription and amplification started from around 100-400 ng of tissue mRNA or PBMC total RNA. TCRdb itself ran the multiplex PCR reads through MiXCR, one entry per CDR3 protein. The profile shows more than 300,000 distinct CDR3 sequences, approximately 42% of them singletons. The chain is built from TRBV28 and TRBJ2-7, with 11 bases fitting TRBD2. The clonotype originates from a human donor with low-grade glioma or glioblastoma, undergoing nonglioma brain surgery, or in good health (not recorded which). Sequencing was performed on glioma tissue, nonneoplastic brain tissue, or PBMCs (not recorded which). The CDR3, as DNA: TGTGCCAGCAGCCTGGTGGGACTAGCGGCCTACGAGCAGTACTTC. It encodes CASSLVGLAAYEQYF.